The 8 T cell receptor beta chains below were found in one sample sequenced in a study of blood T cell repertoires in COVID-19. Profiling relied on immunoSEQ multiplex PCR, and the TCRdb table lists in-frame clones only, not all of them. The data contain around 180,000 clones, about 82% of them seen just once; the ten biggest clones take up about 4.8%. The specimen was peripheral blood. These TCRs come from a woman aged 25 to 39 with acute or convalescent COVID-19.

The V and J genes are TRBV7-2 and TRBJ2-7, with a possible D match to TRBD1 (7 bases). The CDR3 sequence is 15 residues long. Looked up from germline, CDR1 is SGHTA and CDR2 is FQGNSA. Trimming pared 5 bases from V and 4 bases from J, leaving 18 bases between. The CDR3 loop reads CASSGGPGQRYEQYF. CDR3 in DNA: TGTGCCAGCAGCGGAGGGCCGGGACAGAGATACGAGCAGTACTTC.

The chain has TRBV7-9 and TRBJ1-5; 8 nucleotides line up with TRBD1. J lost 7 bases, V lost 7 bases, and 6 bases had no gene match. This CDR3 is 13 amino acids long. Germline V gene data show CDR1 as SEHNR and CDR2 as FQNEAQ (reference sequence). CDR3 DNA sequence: TGTGCCAGCACCCAGGGGGCAGGGCAGCCCCAGCATTTT. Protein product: CASTQGAGQPQHF.

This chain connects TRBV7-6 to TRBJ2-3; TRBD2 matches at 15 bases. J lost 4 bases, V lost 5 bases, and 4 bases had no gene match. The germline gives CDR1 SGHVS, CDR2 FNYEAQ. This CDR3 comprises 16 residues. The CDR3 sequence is CASSRTSGGASDTQYF. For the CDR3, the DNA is TGTGCCAGCAGCAGGACTAGCGGGGGGGCGTCAGATACGCAGTATTTT.

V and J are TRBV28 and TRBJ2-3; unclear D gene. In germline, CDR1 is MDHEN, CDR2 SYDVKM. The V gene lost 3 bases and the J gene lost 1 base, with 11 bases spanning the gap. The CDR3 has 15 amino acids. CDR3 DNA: TGTGCCAGCAGTTTCCCGCCTTCGGGCACAGATACGCAGTATTTT. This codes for CASSFPPSGTDTQYF.

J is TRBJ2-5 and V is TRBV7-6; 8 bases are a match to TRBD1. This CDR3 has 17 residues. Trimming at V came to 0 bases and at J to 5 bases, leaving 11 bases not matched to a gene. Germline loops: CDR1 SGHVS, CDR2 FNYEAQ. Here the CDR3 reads CASSLAVRTGRSETQYF. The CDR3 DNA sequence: TGTGCCAGCAGCTTAGCGGTCAGGACAGGGAGGTCGGAGACCCAGTACTTC.

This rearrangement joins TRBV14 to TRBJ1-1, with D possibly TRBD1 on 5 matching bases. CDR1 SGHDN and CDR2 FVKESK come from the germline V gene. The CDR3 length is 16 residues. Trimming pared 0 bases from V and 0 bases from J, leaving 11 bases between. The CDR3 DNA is TGTGCCAGCAGCCAAGATTGGGGGGTTCTGAACACTGAAGCTTTCTTT. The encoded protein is CASSQDWGVLNTEAFF.

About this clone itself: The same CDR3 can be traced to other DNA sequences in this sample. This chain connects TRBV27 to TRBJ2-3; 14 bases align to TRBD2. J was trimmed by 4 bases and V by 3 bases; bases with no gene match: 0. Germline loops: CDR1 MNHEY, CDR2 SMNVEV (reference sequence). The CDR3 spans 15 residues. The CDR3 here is CASSLTSGGADTQYF. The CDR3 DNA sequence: TGTGCCAGCAGTTTGACTAGCGGGGGGGCAGATACGCAGTATTTT.

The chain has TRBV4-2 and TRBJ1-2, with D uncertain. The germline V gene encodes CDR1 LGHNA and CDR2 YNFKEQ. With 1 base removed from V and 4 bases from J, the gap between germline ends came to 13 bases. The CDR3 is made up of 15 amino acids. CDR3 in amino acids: CASSQAATEIYGYTF. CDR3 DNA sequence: TGTGCCAGCAGCCAAGCAGCGACGGAGATCTATGGCTACACCTTC.